Below are 27 T cell receptor beta chains sequenced from a single sample in a study of OX40 agonist ivuxolimab in advanced cancers. Generated by immunoSEQ multiplex PCR, the TCRdb table keeps only in-frame clones and is missing some. Found here are about 96,000 clones, approximately 80% of them singletons; the top ten hold under 7%. Material: CD4+ or CD8+ T cells sorted from blood, obtained in a trial of the OX40 agonist ivuxolimab. Receptors originate from an adult with an advanced solid tumor such as melanoma, head and neck, liver or kidney cancer.

The rearrangement links TRBV5-6 to TRBJ2-3; a weak D match, TRBD1 (6 bases). Trimming removed 0 bases at V and 4 bases at J, with 9 bases between. Germline V gives CDR1 SGHDT, CDR2 YYEEEE. There are 14 residues in the CDR3. CDR3 nucleotide sequence: TGTGCCAGCAGCTTGGCCCCAGGGGCAGATACGCAGTATTTT. Encoded protein: CASSLAPGADTQYF.

The chain links TRBV18 to TRBJ1-1; 7 positions match TRBD1. The CDR3 extends over 15 amino acids. V lost 3 bases, J lost 0 bases, and 4 bases stayed unmatched. Per germline, CDR1 KGHSH and CDR2 LQKENI. As DNA, the CDR3 is TGTGCCAGCTCACCGGTGGACAGGCTGAACACTGAAGCTTTCTTT. It codes for CASSPVDRLNTEAFF.

The chain combines TRBV18 with TRBJ1-1, with D unresolved. V was clipped by 3 bases and J by 3 bases, with 17 bases between them. The germline V gene encodes CDR1 KGHSH and CDR2 LQKENI. The length of the CDR3 is 16 residues. In nucleotides, the CDR3 is TGTGCCAGCTCACCTCCCTCTTGGGGTGCTGACACTGAAGCTTTCTTT. Translated, it gives CASSPPSWGADTEAFF.

The chain has TRBV27 and TRBJ2-7; 8 nucleotides match TRBD2. Germline V gene sequence: CDR1 MNHEY, CDR2 SMNVEV (reference sequence). This CDR3 comprises 15 residues. J was trimmed by 2 bases and V by 3 bases; bases with no gene match: 6. CDR3 residues: CASSLSAGDTYEQYF. CDR3 DNA: TGTGCCAGCAGTTTGTCAGCGGGAGATACCTACGAGCAGTACTTC.

The chain links TRBV12-5 to TRBJ2-3; no clear D. The V end was cut by 0 bases, the J end by 1 base, with 5 bases between. The germline V gene encodes CDR1 LGHNT and CDR2 FRNRAP. This CDR3 region has 14 residues. CDR3 DNA sequence: TGTGCTAGTGGTTTGGTATGGGGCACAGATACGCAGTATTTT. Protein sequence: CASGLVWGTDTQYF.

The gene calls are TRBV7-9 and TRBJ1-1; tentatively, D is TRBD1 (5 bases). V dropped 4 bases and J dropped 0 bases, with 15 bases sitting between them. Germline assignment: CDR1 SEHNR and CDR2 FQNEAQ (reference sequence). CDR3 size: 16 residues. The chain's CDR3 is CASSSTRGAMNTEAFF. CDR3 in DNA: TGTGCCAGCAGCTCGACCCGTGGGGCCATGAACACTGAAGCTTTCTTT.

The sample holds a few counts of this clone. The V gene is TRBV28, the J gene TRBJ1-2, with D uncertain. The CDR3 totals 13 residues. CDR1 and CDR2 (germline): MDHEN, SYDVKM. V shed 6 bases and J shed 3 bases, with 11 bases lying between them. The CDR3 spells CASSPGGYYGYTF. CDR3 nucleotide sequence: TGTGCCAGCAGCCCGGGAGGGTACTATGGCTACACCTTC.

This chain joins TRBV19 and TRBJ1-2; D possibly corresponds to TRBD1 (6 bases). The germline V and J ends were trimmed by 6 bases and 2 bases, with 13 bases remaining between them. The CDR3 runs 14 residues. CDR1 and CDR2 (germline): LNHDA, SQIVND (reference sequence). The CDR3 sequence: CASSPQTGNYGYTF. For the CDR3, the DNA is TGTGCCAGTAGCCCCCAGACAGGAAACTATGGCTACACCTTC.

This clone was recorded once. The rearrangement joins TRBV5-6 to TRBJ2-1; 12 bases align to TRBD2. The junction had 12 bases not matched to a gene; V was cut back by 0 bases and J by 8 bases. The CDR3 runs 18 residues. Germline loops: CDR1 SGHDT, CDR2 YYEEEE. CDR3: CASSLVLLAGGHQDEQFF. The DNA for the CDR3 is TGTGCCAGCAGCTTGGTGTTACTAGCGGGAGGACATCAGGATGAGCAGTTCTTC.

The chain carries TRBV5-6 and TRBJ1-1, with D possibly TRBD1 on 6 matching bases. The CDR3 has 14 residues. Trimming shortened V by 4 bases and J by 5 bases, and 15 bases separated the two germline ends. CDR1 and CDR2 from the germline V gene are SGHDT and YYEEEE. CDR3: CASSPPGGRTEAFF. The CDR3 region has the DNA TGTGCCAGCAGCCCTCCTGGGGGGCGAACTGAAGCTTTCTTT.

V gene TRBV18 combines with J gene TRBJ2-3, with a weak D call TRBD2 (5 bases). The CDR3 runs to 13 residues. Germline V gene lookup returns CDR1 KGHSH and CDR2 LQKENI. V lost 4 bases, J lost 1 base, and 6 bases lay in between. CDR3 sequence reads: CASSLGGTDTQYF. CDR3 DNA: TGTGCCAGCTCACTCGGGGGCACAGATACGCAGTATTTT.

This clone has more than one count but fewer than ten. This chain joins TRBV5-3 and TRBJ1-4; a weak D match, TRBD1 (5 bases). TRBV5-3 is designated an ORF whose function remains uncertain. V was clipped by 1 base and J by 1 base, with 11 bases between them. CDR3 length: 16 residues. The CDR3, as DNA: TGTGCCAGAAGCTTGACACGGCAGGGAACTAATGAAAAACTGTTTTTT. Translation: CARSLTRQGTNEKLFF.

V gene TRBV5-6 combines with J gene TRBJ1-6; TRBD1 agrees at 9 bases. CDR3 length: 14 residues. V lost 5 bases to trimming and J lost 8 bases; unmatched junction nucleotides: 5. Germline V gene data show CDR1 as SGHDT and CDR2 as YYEEEE. Here the CDR3 DNA reads TGTGCCAGCAGATGGGGACAGGGCCATTCACCCCTCCACTTT. It encodes CASRWGQGHSPLHF.

Regarding this clone: At the DNA level, this CDR3 is encoded by other sequences in the same sample as well. The rearrangement uses TRBV7-9 and TRBJ1-1, with unresolved D. Trimming shortened V by 0 bases and J by 2 bases, and 4 bases separated the two germline ends. Per the germline V gene, CDR1 is SEHNR and CDR2 is FQNEAQ (reference sequence). The CDR3 length is 13 residues. CDR3 in amino acids: CASSLAGNTEAFF. CDR3 in DNA: TGTGCCAGCAGCTTAGCTGGCAACACTGAAGCTTTCTTT. Looking up the rest from reference TRBV7-9 and TRBJ1-1 gives the full variable domain: DTGVSQNPRHKITKRGQNVTFRCDPISEHNRLYWYRQTLGQGPEFLTYFQNEAQLEKSRLLSDRFSAERPKGSFSTLEIQRTEQGDSAMYLCASSLAGNTEAFFGQGTRLTVV.

CDR3: CASSNGQADNQPQHF. The CDR3 DNA follows: TGTGCCAGCAGCAACGGACAGGCGGACAATCAGCCCCAGCATTTT. The V and J genes are TRBV11-1 and TRBJ1-5; the match to TRBD1 covers 7 bases. In germline, CDR1 is SGHAT, CDR2 FQDESV (reference sequence). J was trimmed by 3 bases and V by 5 bases; bases with no gene match: 7. CDR3 length: 15 amino acids.

For the CDR3, the DNA is TGTGCCAGCAGTTTAACAGTAGATCAGCCCCAGCATTTT. It encodes CASSLTVDQPQHF. This rearrangement joins TRBV6-6 to TRBJ1-5; D is ambiguous. This CDR3 spans 13 amino acids. Trimming removed 4 bases from V and 5 bases from J, with 9 bases in between. Germline CDR1 is MNHNY and CDR2 is SVGAGI (reference sequence).

V gene TRBV4-1 combines with J gene TRBJ2-6, with D possibly matching TRBD2 (6 bases). The CDR3 covers 15 residues. Germline V lookup: CDR1 MGHRA, CDR2 YSYEKL. Trimming stripped 7 bases from V and 0 bases from J, with 10 bases between. Written as DNA, the CDR3 is TGCGCCAGCAACGGGGGAGGCTCTGGGGCCAACGTCCTGACTTTC. Residues: CASNGGGSGANVLTF.

The CDR3 DNA follows: TGTGCCAGCTCACCCGGGAGCAGGGAATATGGCTACACCTTC. Translation gives CASSPGSREYGYTF. The chain recombines TRBV18 with TRBJ1-2; D may be TRBD1 (5 bases). Trimming took 3 bases from V and 5 from J, leaving 13 bases between them. Germline V gives CDR1 KGHSH, CDR2 LQKENI. CDR3 length: 14 residues.

This chain joins TRBV30 and TRBJ2-3; either TRBD1 or TRBD2 may supply D (5 bases each). Germline V gene sequence: CDR1 GTSNPN, CDR2 SVGIG (reference sequence). Deletions cut 3 bases from V and 0 bases from J, with 7 bases between. The CDR3 length is 13 residues. CDR3 loop: CAWSGDSTDTQYF. In DNA form, the CDR3 reads TGTGCCTGGAGCGGGGACAGCACAGATACGCAGTATTTT.

The CDR3 loop is CASSFRAASGGANEQFF. The CDR3, as DNA: TGTGCCAGCAGCTTTAGGGCTGCTAGCGGGGGGGCCAATGAGCAGTTCTTC. This chain uses TRBV7-2 with TRBJ2-1, with 12 bases fitting TRBD2. The CDR3 sequence is 17 residues long. Germline assignment: CDR1 SGHTA and CDR2 FQGNSA. V lost 3 bases, J lost 6 bases, and 9 bases stayed unmatched.

The chain joins TRBV27 to TRBJ1-2; D might be TRBD1 (5 bases). Trimming cost V 0 bases and J 7 bases, with 9 bases left between them. CDR1 is MNHEY and CDR2 is SMNVEV in the germline V gene (reference sequence). CDR3 size: 13 residues. CDR3 protein: CASSLSVGGGYTF. DNA of the CDR3: TGTGCCAGCAGTTTATCCGTCGGGGGTGGCTACACCTTC.

The rearrangement links TRBV5-6 to TRBJ2-2; D is uncertain. Trimming stripped 4 bases from V and 7 bases from J, with 8 bases between. Germline-derived CDR1 and CDR2 are SGHDT and YYEEEE. The CDR3 has 12 residues. CDR3 bases: TGTGCCAGCAGCCCCCCCCGCGGGGAGCTGTTTTTT. It yields the protein CASSPPRGELFF.

The rearrangement joins TRBV4-2 to TRBJ1-1; 8 bases fit TRBD1. There are 14 residues in the CDR3. Germline loops: CDR1 LGHNA, CDR2 YNFKEQ. The junction had 2 bases not matched to a gene; V was cut back by 0 bases and J by 5 bases. The CDR3 here is CASSQEDRGTEAFF. The CDR3 nucleotides read TGTGCCAGCAGCCAAGAAGACAGGGGTACTGAAGCTTTCTTT.

The chain is built from TRBV7-9 and TRBJ2-6, with D uncertain. This CDR3 is 14 amino acids long. V was pared by 3 bases and J by 0 bases, with 3 bases between. Germline-derived CDR1 and CDR2 are SEHNR and FQNEAQ (reference sequence). The CDR3 nucleotides read TGTGCCAGCAGCTTTTTCTCTGGGGCCAACGTCCTGACTTTC. Translation gives CASSFFSGANVLTF.

By share, this clone counts as medium-sized. The genes are TRBV4-3 and TRBJ2-7; TRBD1 agrees at 7 bases. This CDR3 is 14 amino acids long. The junction had 1 base not matched to a gene; V was cut back by 1 base and J by 1 base. Germline CDR1 and CDR2: LGHNA and YSLEER. CDR3 in amino acids: CASSQGQGSYEQYF. CDR3 in DNA: TGCGCCAGCAGCCAAGGACAGGGTTCCTACGAGCAGTACTTC.

The chain couples TRBV4-2 to TRBJ1-2; 12 bases line up with TRBD1. CDR1 is LGHNA and CDR2 is YNFKEQ in the germline V gene. With V trimmed by 4 bases and J by 7 bases, 10 bases remained unmatched. This CDR3 spans 16 amino acids. CDR3 sequence reads: CASSPIPGQGARGYTF. The CDR3 nucleotides are TGTGCCAGCAGCCCGATCCCGGGACAGGGGGCGCGTGGCTACACCTTC.

V and J are TRBV9 and TRBJ2-3, with D unresolved. This CDR3 has 13 residues. V shed 6 bases and J shed 5 bases, with 13 bases lying between them. In germline, CDR1 is SGDLS, CDR2 YYNGEE. The CDR3 nucleotides read TGTGCCAGCAACTTTTTCGCGGAAGATACGCAGTATTTT. It yields the protein CASNFFAEDTQYF. The full variable domain, with the rest looked up from reference TRBV9 and TRBJ2-3, is DSGVTQTPKHLITATGQRVTLRCSPRSGDLSVYWYQQSLDQGLQFLIQYYNGEERAKGNILERFSAQQFPDLHSELNLSSLELGDSALYFCASNFFAEDTQYFGPGTRLTVL.